Shown below are 27 T cell receptor beta chains from a single sample sequenced in a study of graft-versus-host responses after intestinal transplantation. No antigen is known for these receptors. Data came from immunoSEQ multiplex PCR; TCRdb stores just in-frame clones and leaves some out. The sample consists of about 100,000 clones, more than 75% of them appearing once. Material: unstimulated CD4+ T cells sorted from spleen or lymph node cells, obtained before transplant. All receptors come from a human donor who was the organ donor for an intestinal transplant.

The gene calls are TRBV19 and TRBJ1-1; 7 positions agree with TRBD1. From germline, CDR1 is LNHDA and CDR2 SQIVND (reference sequence). CDR3 length: 16 amino acids. V shed 4 bases and J 6 bases; nucleotides not matched to a gene: 14. The CDR3 is CASSTTRPRQGSEAFF. CDR3 bases: TGTGCCAGTAGTACAACCAGACCAAGACAGGGATCTGAAGCTTTCTTT.

This chain uses TRBV4-2 with TRBJ1-2; TRBD1 is a possible D gene (6 bases). The germline CDR1 and CDR2 sequences are LGHNA and YNFKEQ. The CDR3 loop spans 13 amino acids. Trimming removed 0 bases from V and 5 bases from J, with 7 bases in between. CDR3 residues: CASSQEQGYGYTF. The CDR3 bases are TGTGCCAGCAGCCAAGAACAGGGTTATGGCTACACCTTC.

The chain carries TRBV18 and TRBJ2-2; D is unclear. The CDR3 is 15 amino acids. Germline V gives CDR1 KGHSH, CDR2 LQKENI. Trimming took 6 bases from V and 6 from J, leaving 17 bases between them. The chain's CDR3 is CASSRPPNPAGELFF. The CDR3, as DNA: TGTGCCAGCTCCCGACCACCCAACCCCGCCGGGGAGCTGTTTTTT.

This clone showed up just once. The V call is TRBV28, the J call TRBJ1-4; no clear D gene. Germline-derived CDR1 and CDR2 are MDHEN and SYDVKM. V was pared by 3 bases and J by 2 bases, with 7 bases between. The CDR3 is 14 amino acids. CDR3 coding DNA: TGTGCCAGCAGTTTTATGGGCACTAATGAAAAACTGTTTTTT. Translation: CASSFMGTNEKLFF. The variable domain in full, completed from reference TRBV28 and TRBJ1-4, reads DVKVTQSSRYLVKRTGEKVFLECVQDMDHENMFWYRQDPGLGLRLIYFSYDVKMKEKGDIPEGYSVSREKKERFSLILESASTNQTSMYLCASSFMGTNEKLFFGSGTQLSVL.

The rearrangement uses TRBV16 and TRBJ2-5; maybe TRBD2 (7 bases). Trimming pared 4 bases from V and 1 base from J, leaving 13 bases between. Germline CDR1 KGHSY, CDR2 FQNENV. This CDR3 contains 15 residues. The chain's CDR3 is CASSPQGLLQETQYF. The CDR3 DNA sequence: TGTGCCAGCAGCCCACAGGGACTACTCCAAGAGACCCAGTACTTC.

The chain couples TRBV30 to TRBJ1-2; unclear D gene. This CDR3 contains 11 residues. Germline V gene lookup returns CDR1 GTSNPN and CDR2 SVGIG (reference sequence). Trimming removed 1 base from V and 14 bases from J, with 14 bases in between. This CDR3 reads CAWSEPGSRTF. The CDR3 DNA reads TGTGCCTGGAGTGAACCCGGGTCCCGTACCTTC.

V usage is TRBV4-2 and J usage is TRBJ2-5; D may be TRBD2 (6 bases). The V gene lost 0 bases and the J gene lost 4 bases, with 18 bases spanning the gap. The CDR3 is 17 residues long. Germline V gene lookup returns CDR1 LGHNA and CDR2 YNFKEQ. CDR3 loop: CASSQDDTTLGGETQYF. DNA for the CDR3: TGTGCCAGCAGCCAAGATGATACAACCCTCGGGGGAGAGACCCAGTACTTC.

This clone was counted once. V and J are TRBV5-1 and TRBJ1-4; D call uncertain. The germline V and J ends were trimmed by 3 bases and 5 bases, with 8 bases remaining between them. In germline, CDR1 is SGHRS, CDR2 YFSETQ. The CDR3 length is 13 residues. The CDR3 region has the DNA TGCGCCAGCAGCTGGAGGATCAATGAAAAACTGTTTTTT. Protein sequence: CASSWRINEKLFF.

V usage is TRBV19 and J usage is TRBJ2-1, with D possibly matching TRBD2 (5 bases). Trimming removed 0 bases at V and 5 bases at J, with 11 bases between. CDR3 size: 15 residues. Germline V gene lookup returns CDR1 LNHDA and CDR2 SQIVND (reference sequence). This chain's CDR3 is CASSIDRGVNNEQFF. CDR3 sequence (DNA): TGTGCCAGTAGTATAGATCGGGGTGTTAACAATGAGCAGTTCTTC. Full variable domain (rest looked up from reference TRBV19 and TRBJ2-1): DGGITQSPKYLFRKEGQNVTLSCEQNLNHDAMYWYRQDPGQGLRLIYYSQIVNDFQKGDIAEGYSVSREKKESFPLTVTSAQKNPTAFYLCASSIDRGVNNEQFFGPGTRLTVL.

The chain recombines TRBV7-2 with TRBJ1-3; 10 bases map to TRBD1. V gave up 5 bases and J gave up 3 bases; unmatched junction bases: 10. Germline V gene data show CDR1 as SGHTA and CDR2 as FQGNSA. This CDR3 contains 17 residues. The CDR3: CASSATGTGVLGNTIYF. The CDR3 nucleotides are TGTGCCAGCAGCGCCACCGGGACAGGGGTACTTGGAAACACCATATATTTT.

Concerning this clone: Distinct nucleotide sequences in the sample also encode this CDR3. CDR3 in DNA: TGTGCTACGACAGGGACGGCATACGAGCAGTACTTC. Protein product: CATTGTAYEQYF. The V gene is TRBV10-3, the J gene TRBJ2-7; the match to TRBD1 covers 7 bases. Looked up from germline, CDR1 is ENHRY and CDR2 is SYGVKD. This CDR3 has 12 residues.

The chain has TRBV6-5 and TRBJ1-2; D not resolved. Germline loops: CDR1 MNHEY, CDR2 SVGAGI. Deletions cut 5 bases from V and 0 bases from J, with 13 bases between. This CDR3 contains 15 residues. CDR3 sequence: CASSREGLANYGYTF. The CDR3 region has the DNA TGTGCCAGCAGTCGGGAGGGTTTAGCTAACTATGGCTACACCTTC.

The chain uses TRBV10-3 and TRBJ1-1; D not certain. Trimming cost V 11 bases and J 2 bases, with 15 bases left between them. The CDR3 sequence is 13 residues long. Germline V CDR1 and CDR2: ENHRY, SYGVKD. The CDR3: CASRVAINTEAFF. Here the CDR3 DNA reads TGTGCCTCGCGAGTCGCGATAAACACTGAAGCTTTCTTT.

The rearrangement links TRBV28 to TRBJ1-5; D uncertain. CDR1 is MDHEN, CDR2 SYDVKM, per germline. This CDR3 region has 15 residues. Trimming pared 8 bases from V and 2 bases from J, leaving 16 bases between. This chain's CDR3 is CASQYRGVGNQPQHF. CDR3 nucleotides: TGTGCCAGCCAATACCGTGGGGTTGGCAATCAGCCCCAGCATTTT.

V is TRBV29-1 and J is TRBJ2-7, with D hard to call. The CDR3 totals 13 residues. The V gene lost 5 bases and the J gene lost 5 bases, with 16 bases spanning the gap. Per germline, CDR1 SQVTM and CDR2 ANQGSEA. The CDR3 sequence is CSVRAPLSDEQYF. In nucleotides, the CDR3 is TGCAGCGTTCGAGCCCCGTTGAGCGACGAGCAGTACTTC.

The chain employs TRBV4-1 and TRBJ2-5, with TRBD1 identical over 7 bases. The germline CDR1 and CDR2 sequences are MGHRA and YSYEKL. This CDR3 is built from 16 residues. V gave up 1 base and J gave up 2 bases; unmatched junction bases: 7. The CDR3 DNA follows: TGCGCCAGCAGCCAAGGGGCCGGGACAGTACAAGAGACCCAGTACTTC. Translating gives CASSQGAGTVQETQYF.

V is TRBV6-1 and J is TRBJ2-5; D is ambiguous. This CDR3 is built from 15 residues. Trimming removed 4 bases from V and 5 bases from J, with 17 bases in between. The germline gives CDR1 MNHNS, CDR2 SASEGT. CDR3 in amino acids: CASSASPQPRETQYF. The CDR3 nucleotides read TGTGCCAGCAGTGCGTCCCCACAGCCGAGGGAGACCCAGTACTTC.

V gene TRBV11-3 combines with J gene TRBJ2-1, with TRBD2 matching over 11 bases. V shed 5 bases and J 4 bases; nucleotides not matched to a gene: 4. CDR3 length equals 15 residues. From germline, CDR1 is SGHNT and CDR2 YENEEA. CDR3 in amino acids: CASSVAGGHYNEQFF. DNA for the CDR3: TGTGCCAGCAGCGTAGCGGGGGGGCATTACAATGAGCAGTTCTTC.

The chain has TRBV2 and TRBJ2-2; D gene uncertain. V dropped 6 bases and J dropped 2 bases, with 10 bases sitting between them. The V gene's germline CDR1 is SNHLY and CDR2 FYNNEI. The CDR3 extends over 14 amino acids. The CDR3 nucleotides are TGTGCCAGCAGATTGCAGAGAAACACCGGGGAGCTGTTTTTT. The encoded protein is CASRLQRNTGELFF.

The chain joins TRBV2 to TRBJ1-2, with D perhaps TRBD1 (6 bases). V was cut by 2 bases and J by 2 bases, with 6 bases left in between. Looked up from germline, CDR1 is SNHLY and CDR2 is FYNNEI. This CDR3 is built from 13 residues. The CDR3 DNA is TGTGCCAGCAGTGAAACAGGGAACTATGGCTACACCTTC. It codes for CASSETGNYGYTF.

This chain joins TRBV6-5 and TRBJ2-1; D gene uncertain. Germline V lookup: CDR1 MNHEY, CDR2 SVGAGI. The CDR3 covers 10 residues. V was trimmed by 9 bases and J by 10 bases, leaving 10 bases between them. The CDR3: CASGWPEQFF. CDR3 bases: TGTGCCAGTGGGTGGCCCGAGCAGTTCTTC.

This chain joins TRBV30 and TRBJ1-5; D remains ambiguous. Germline CDR1 is GTSNPN and CDR2 is SVGIG (reference sequence). This CDR3 spans 11 amino acids. V shed 5 bases and J shed 9 bases, with 11 bases lying between them. CDR3 region: CAWGVGGPQHF. The CDR3 nucleotides read TGTGCCTGGGGAGTCGGAGGGCCCCAGCATTTT. Looking up the rest from reference TRBV30 and TRBJ1-5 gives the full variable domain: SQTIHQWPATLVQPVGSPLSLECTVEGTSNPNLYWYRQAAGRGLQLLFYSVGIGQISSEVPQNLSASRPQDRQFILSSKKLLLSDSGFYLCAWGVGGPQHFGDGTRLSIL.

The rearrangement uses TRBV6-1 and TRBJ1-1; 12 nucleotides align to TRBD1. The CDR3 spans 14 residues. CDR1 is MNHNS and CDR2 is SASEGT in the germline V gene. Trimming cost V 6 bases and J 4 bases; bases outside gene matches: 3. Here the CDR3 DNA reads TGTGCCAGCAGGGGACAGGGGGCGAGCACTGAAGCTTTCTTT. As protein: CASRGQGASTEAFF.

The chain carries TRBV6-6 and TRBJ2-5; 7 nucleotides match TRBD2. CDR1 and CDR2 from the germline V gene are MNHNY and SVGAGI (reference sequence). V dropped 4 bases and J dropped 7; count of bases not matched to a gene: 9. CDR3 size: 14 residues. CDR3 amino acids: CASSWEGLGGTQYF. The CDR3 DNA sequence: TGTGCCAGCAGTTGGGAGGGACTTGGGGGGACCCAGTACTTC.

The sample holds a few counts of this clone. This rearrangement joins TRBV6-1 to TRBJ2-2; D may be TRBD1 (6 bases). Trimming took 10 bases from V and 4 from J, leaving 19 bases between them. Germline-derived CDR1 and CDR2 are MNHNS and SASEGT. The CDR3 covers 15 residues. CDR3 bases: TGTGCCACCAGAGATAGGGGCAGGGGCACCGGGGAGCTGTTTTTT. The encoded protein is CATRDRGRGTGELFF.

This sequence joins TRBV6-1 and TRBJ1-6; D is uncertain. Deletions cut 6 bases from V and 7 bases from J, with 16 bases between. CDR1 MNHNS and CDR2 SASEGT come from the germline V gene. CDR3 length: 15 amino acids. The CDR3 loop reads CASSLQVAGNSPLHF. CDR3 bases: TGTGCCAGCAGCCTACAAGTTGCGGGCAATTCACCCCTCCACTTT.

This chain links TRBV9 with TRBJ2-1; D uncertain. Trimming stripped 2 bases from V and 4 bases from J, with 10 bases between. Germline V CDR1 and CDR2: SGDLS, YYNGEE. This CDR3 region has 14 residues. CDR3 in amino acids: CASSVLDLYNEQFF. The CDR3 coding sequence is TGTGCCAGCAGCGTTCTAGACCTATACAATGAGCAGTTCTTC.